This TCR beta chain was documented in a study of regulatory T cells in long-lasting Graves disease (dated by TCRdb to the early 2020s). Regarding the research as a whole: Antithyroid drugs had been taken for less than 3 months by newly diagnosed Graves' disease patients. Peripheral blood TCR sequencing and RNA sequencing compared persistent Graves' disease patients with newly diagnosed Graves' disease patients. The study was registered as a clinical trial and conducted in China. A total of roughly 35 samples underwent TCR sequencing: some 13 from persistent and about 20 from newly diagnosed Graves' disease patients.

General study outcomes and caveats: Sequencing and analysis were limited to the TCR beta chain. TRBV28, TRBJ1-2 and TRBJ2-5 were preferentially used in persistent disease, while TRBV20-1 and TRBJ2-1 were favored in newly diagnosed disease. Persistent Graves' disease patients showed lower TCR Shannon entropy and fewer highly expanded clones than newly diagnosed patients, suggesting clonal expansion. Only peripheral blood was studied, because thyroid tissue, the primary lesion, was inaccessible. A larger number of public clonotypes was shared among persistent patients (around 2,700) than among newly diagnosed patients (around 970). The authors noted that the small sample size was a limitation that may lower accuracy.

The protocol used for the library was multiplex PCR. TCRdb records Illumina HiSeq 4000 as the sequencer. CDR3 regions were amplified by Arm-PCR with iRepertoire HTBI primers to construct TCR beta libraries. PCR products were gel purified before sequencing. In the source study's methods: A total of 62 TRBV and 14 TRBJ segments were identified across samples and were used for gene usage analysis of CDR3 amino acid clonotypes. COPE and FqMerger were used to merge the filtered high-quality paired reads into contigs. BLAST was used to align contigs to IMGT TRBV, TRBD and TRBJ reference genes, and CDR3 was defined according to IMGT. Any clonotype with a frequency above 0.1% was counted as a highly expanded clone. Shannon entropy was used to measure repertoire diversity, and the Gini coefficient was used to measure V-J evenness. A clonotype was considered public if more than one individual shared it. TCRdb passed the public sequencing reads through fastp at Q25 and MiXCR, retaining productive beta sequences. A single entry per CDR3 protein holds the most common genes and DNA from its merged rows. TCRdb's processing, not the study's, gives the V and J calls here. Present in this sample are hundreds of thousands of distinct CDR3 sequences, 15% to 17% of which were seen just once. Over 20% of the sample lies in the top ten.

This clonotype was observed at least ten times. Its antigen has not been determined. Within one base of it there is no much larger clone, and no base qualities were kept. The time point label, as the study defines it: newly diagnosed GD, antithyroid drugs for less than 3 months. For both TCR sequencing and RNA sequencing, RNA was extracted from PBMCs using TRIzol. The diagnosis of Graves' disease was made according to American Thyroid Association guidelines. Patients for the study were recruited at an endocrinology department in Xi'an, China. From each patient, nine milliliters of peripheral blood was collected into an EDTA anticoagulant tube. Ficoll Paque Plus density gradient separation was used to isolate PBMCs, and no additional T cell sorting was done. RNA quality was checked with an Agilent 2100 Bioanalyzer and agarose gel, and concentration with a NanoDrop 2000. V has 5 bases trimmed and J has 2 bases trimmed; junction bases matching no gene number 8. Including the terminal cysteine and phenylalanine, the CDR3 comprises 15 residues. Only CDR3 DNA remains: 45 bases, in frame from the first base. Per the germline V gene, SGHTA is the CDR1 and FQGNSA is the CDR2.

The sequence was collected from a female donor with Graves disease. Source: peripheral blood mononuclear cells (PBMCs), taken at new diagnosis, from a patient treated with antithyroid drugs. The chain is made from TRBV7-2 and TRBJ2-5; 7 middle bases align to TRBD1. The DNA is TGTGCCAGCAGCCCCCCGGGACAGAGACAAGAGACCCAGTACTTC. Its translation is CASSPPGQRQETQYF.